A selection of T cell receptor beta chains follows, all from one sample in a study of shared clonotypes between healthy human individuals. Some clones are missing from TCRdb's copy, which holds only in-frame ones; the method was immunoSEQ multiplex PCR. The sample holds a few million clones, about 93% seen once. The material sequenced was naive CD8+ T cells from PBMCs. The receptor source for this set is a man aged 18 to 29 in good health. Some clones in this sample may be carry-over from other donors' samples. Both conserved end residues are part of each CDR3. The order of the fields is D gene, V gene, clone size, J gene, CDR3 protein, CDR3 DNA. The D gene is left open where the match is weak. Only part of the rows carry a size: once, few, many, or a class if the clone is expanded.

.	TRBV5-4	.	TRBJ2-7	CASSLGQDYEQYF	TGTGCCAGCAGCTTGGGGCAGGACTACGAGCAGTACTTC
TRBD2	TRBV6-5	.	TRBJ2-1	CASSYSSSGEQFF	TGTGCCAGCAGTTACTCTTCTAGCGGTGAGCAGTTCTTC
.	TRBV10-1	.	TRBJ2-1	CASSDGGMGNEQFF	TGCGCCAGCAGTGATGGCGGGATGGGAAATGAGCAGTTCTTC
.	TRBV6-1	.	TRBJ2-1	CASSEWWGRDNEQFF	TGTGCCAGCAGTGAATGGTGGGGGCGCGACAATGAGCAGTTCTTC
.	TRBV29-1	.	TRBJ1-2	CSVKTGGALVYGYTF	TGCAGCGTAAAAACGGGGGGGGCGCTGGTCTATGGCTACACCTTC
TRBD1	TRBV28	.	TRBJ1-4	CASSPDRGNEKLFF	TGTGCCAGCAGTCCAGACAGGGGCAATGAAAAACTGTTTTTT
.	TRBV28	.	TRBJ2-3	CASSLDGATDTQYF	TGTGCCAGCAGTTTGGATGGGGCCACAGATACGCAGTATTTT
TRBD1	TRBV15	.	TRBJ2-7	CATSSSSGTGDGEQYF	TGTGCCACCAGTTCCTCCTCCGGGACAGGGGACGGCGAGCAGTACTTC
.	TRBV18	.	TRBJ2-2	CAISFFGRNTGELFF	TGTGCCATCTCGTTTTTCGGGAGGAACACCGGGGAGCTGTTTTTT
.	TRBV11-2	.	TRBJ2-7	CASRIGYGGTYEQYF	TGTGCCAGCAGAATAGGGTACGGCGGAACCTACGAGCAGTACTTC
TRBD1	TRBV6-1	.	TRBJ2-7	CATLQGPSYEQYF	TGTGCCACCCTACAGGGGCCTTCCTACGAGCAGTACTTC
.	TRBV9	.	TRBJ2-7	CASSLMWGSRYEQYF	TGTGCCAGCAGCTTAATGTGGGGGAGTAGGTACGAGCAGTACTTC
.	TRBV11-2	.	TRBJ2-7	CASSLDHGDSYEQYF	TGTGCCAGCAGCTTAGATCACGGGGACTCCTACGAGCAGTACTTC
.	TRBV4-2	once	TRBJ2-3	CASSRDQDSGLRTDTQYF	TGTGCCAGCAGCCGTGACCAGGATAGTGGTCTGCGCACAGATACGCAGTATTTT
.	TRBV28	.	TRBJ2-1	CATLPVGSWGEQFF	TGTGCCACCCTCCCGGTTGGCAGCTGGGGGGAGCAGTTCTTC
TRBD1	TRBV27	.	TRBJ1-5	CASRTGQDLRQPQHF	TGTGCCAGCAGAACGGGACAGGATCTGCGGCAGCCCCAGCATTTT
.	TRBV11-3	.	TRBJ2-5	CASKEGETQYF	TGTGCCAGCAAAGAAGGGGAGACCCAGTACTTC
.	TRBV6-5	.	TRBJ2-5	CASSYSRRGETQYF	TGTGCCAGCAGTTACTCTAGGCGAGGGGAGACCCAGTACTTC
.	TRBV4-1	.	TRBJ2-1	CASARAGYNEQFF	TGCGCCAGCGCGAGAGCAGGATACAATGAGCAGTTCTTC
TRBD2	TRBV15	.	TRBJ2-1	CATSRVSGRAREQFF	TGTGCCACCAGCAGAGTCAGCGGGAGGGCACGGGAGCAGTTCTTC
TRBD1	TRBV7-8	.	TRBJ2-7	CASSSHGQENSYEQYF	TGTGCCAGCAGCTCTCACGGACAGGAGAACTCCTACGAGCAGTACTTC
TRBD2	TRBV6-1	.	TRBJ2-1	CASSERGLAGAYEQFF	TGTGCCAGCAGTGAAAGAGGGCTAGCGGGAGCGTATGAGCAGTTCTTC
.	TRBV27	.	TRBJ2-7	CASRTGFRGGDWYEQYF	TGTGCCAGCAGAACTGGCTTTCGGGGAGGAGACTGGTACGAGCAGTACTTC
.	TRBV19	.	TRBJ2-7	CASSTRTRSEQYF	TGTGCCAGTAGCACCCGAACTAGATCCGAGCAGTACTTC
.	TRBV7-2	.	TRBJ2-1	CASSLAPSRGGNEQFF	TGTGCCAGCAGCTTAGCGCCGTCCAGGGGGGGGAATGAGCAGTTCTTC
TRBD1	TRBV6-5	.	TRBJ2-1	CASSFAGQGPYNEQFF	TGTGCCAGCAGTTTCGCGGGACAGGGGCCCTACAATGAGCAGTTCTTC
TRBD2	TRBV27	.	TRBJ2-7	CASSLRLAGARYEQYF	TGTGCCAGCAGTTTACGGTTAGCGGGAGCTAGGTACGAGCAGTACTTC
TRBD2	TRBV9	.	TRBJ2-7	CASSATSGNEQYF	TGTGCCAGCAGCGCGACTAGCGGGAACGAGCAGTACTTC